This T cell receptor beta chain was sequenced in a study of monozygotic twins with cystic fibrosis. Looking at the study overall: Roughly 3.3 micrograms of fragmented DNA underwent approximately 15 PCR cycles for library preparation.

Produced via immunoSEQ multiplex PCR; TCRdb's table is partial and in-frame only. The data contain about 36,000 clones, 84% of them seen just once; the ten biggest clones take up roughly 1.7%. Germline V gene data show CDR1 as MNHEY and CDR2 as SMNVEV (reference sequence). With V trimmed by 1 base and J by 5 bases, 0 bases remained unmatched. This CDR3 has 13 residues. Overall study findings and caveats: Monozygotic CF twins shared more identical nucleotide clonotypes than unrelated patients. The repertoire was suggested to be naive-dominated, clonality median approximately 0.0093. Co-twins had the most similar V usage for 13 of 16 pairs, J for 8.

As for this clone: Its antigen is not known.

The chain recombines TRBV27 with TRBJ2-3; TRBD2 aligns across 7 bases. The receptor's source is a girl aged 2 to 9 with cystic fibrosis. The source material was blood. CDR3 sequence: CASSLWGGDTQYF. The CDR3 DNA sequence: TGTGCCAGCAGTTTATGGGGGGGAGATACGCAGTATTTT.